The 11 T cell receptor beta chains listed next were all sequenced from one sample in a study of T cell changes during pregnancy in multiple sclerosis. Produced via immunoSEQ multiplex PCR; TCRdb's table is partial and in-frame only. The sample holds about 64,000 clones; about 96% are singletons and the top ten take approximately 2.5%. The sequencing here drew on CD8+ T cells from peripheral blood mononuclear cells, taken after pregnancy. These TCRs come from a female donor with multiple sclerosis, enrolled in a pregnancy study.

This chain joins TRBV13 and TRBJ1-1; tentatively, D is TRBD1 (5 bases). Germline CDR1 is PRHDT and CDR2 is FYEKMQ (reference sequence). The CDR3 loop spans 16 amino acids. Trimming stripped 2 bases from V and 6 bases from J, with 19 bases between. CDR3 nucleotide sequence: TGTGCCAGCAGCTTAAGCGGGGGAGGGAGTGTCCCTGAAGCTTTCTTT. Encoded protein: CASSLSGGGSVPEAFF.

This sequence joins TRBV6-1 and TRBJ2-2; 11 positions agree with TRBD2. There are 17 residues in the CDR3. CDR1 is MNHNS and CDR2 is SASEGT in the germline V gene. V lost 4 bases, J lost 3 bases, and 7 bases stayed unmatched. CDR3 DNA sequence: TGTGCCAGCAGTGTCCCGGGACTAGCGGAATACACCGGGGAGCTGTTTTTT. Protein: CASSVPGLAEYTGELFF.

This chain links TRBV9 with TRBJ2-7; D possibly corresponds to TRBD2 (5 bases). The CDR3 has 15 residues. Germline lookup yields CDR1 SGDLS and CDR2 YYNGEE. The germline V and J ends were trimmed by 2 bases and 3 bases, with 15 bases remaining between them. The CDR3 DNA sequence: TGTGCCAGCAGCGTCCGGGAACTCGATAGCTACGAGCAGTACTTC. As protein: CASSVRELDSYEQYF.

The V call is TRBV28, the J call TRBJ2-1, with 13 positions matching TRBD2. Germline CDR1 MDHEN, CDR2 SYDVKM. The junction had 5 bases not matched to a gene; V was cut back by 5 bases and J by 7 bases. The CDR3 extends over 15 amino acids. The DNA for the CDR3 is TGTGCCAGCAGTCCTCGACTAGCGGGAGGAAATGAGCAGTTCTTC. Encoded protein: CASSPRLAGGNEQFF.

The V and J genes are TRBV29-1 and TRBJ2-1, with TRBD2 identical over 10 bases. With V trimmed by 4 bases and J by 8 bases, 5 bases remained unmatched. CDR1 is SQVTM and CDR2 is ANQGSEA in the germline V gene. The CDR3 is 13 amino acids. In DNA form, the CDR3 reads TGCAGCGTTGGCCTAGCGGGAGAGGATGAGCAGTTCTTC. Translating gives CSVGLAGEDEQFF.

The CDR3 reads CASSSLSGGSGGTGELFF. CDR3 bases: TGTGCCAGCAGCTCCCTTTCGGGAGGAAGTGGTGGCACCGGGGAGCTGTTTTTT. This sequence joins TRBV7-3 and TRBJ2-2; 7 bases are shared with TRBD2. V was pared by 4 bases and J by 4 bases, with 15 bases of the junction left unmatched. Germline V CDR1 and CDR2: SGHTA, FQGTGA. The CDR3 consists of 18 residues.

The rearrangement links TRBV27 to TRBJ2-5; 7 bases are shared with TRBD1. The V and J ends lost 8 bases and 2 bases, in that order; junction bases with no gene match: 11. CDR1 is MNHEY, CDR2 SMNVEV, per germline (reference sequence). The CDR3 totals 15 residues. This chain's CDR3 is CASGNIGQVQETQYF. For the CDR3, the DNA is TGTGCCAGCGGAAATATCGGACAGGTTCAAGAGACCCAGTACTTC.

CDR3 coding DNA: TGTGCCAGCAGCCCTAGACAGGGCCTCGAAGAGCAGTACTTC. It translates to CASSPRQGLEEQYF. The V call is TRBV7-6, the J call TRBJ2-7, with 7 bases that match TRBD1. Germline-derived CDR1 and CDR2 are SGHVS and FNYEAQ. The CDR3 runs 14 residues. Trimming cost V 5 bases and J 7 bases; bases outside gene matches: 11. The full variable domain, rest sourced from reference TRBV7-6 and TRBJ2-7, is GAGVSQSPRYKVTKRGQDVALRCDPISGHVSLYWYRQALGQGPEFLTYFNYEAQQDKSGLPNDRFSAERPEGSISTLTIQRTEQRDSAMYRCASSPRQGLEEQYFGPGTRLTVT.

The J gene is TRBJ2-1, the V gene TRBV9, with 11 bases identical to TRBD2. J lost 10 bases, V lost 0 bases, and 6 bases had no gene match. This CDR3 is 15 amino acids long. From germline, CDR1 is SGDLS and CDR2 YYNGEE. Written as DNA, the CDR3 is TGTGCCAGCAGCGTAGGAACTAGCGGGAGCAGCGAGCAGTTCTTC. This encodes CASSVGTSGSSEQFF.

The chain couples TRBV11-2 to TRBJ2-6; D unclear. V shed 4 bases and J shed 0 bases, with 7 bases lying between them. The CDR3 runs to 15 residues. Per the germline V gene, CDR1 is SGHAT and CDR2 is FQNNGV. The CDR3 region is CASSSPSSGANVLTF. In DNA form, the CDR3 reads TGTGCCAGCAGCTCCCCGAGCTCTGGGGCCAACGTCCTGACTTTC.

This clone has a single count. This chain links TRBV11-2 with TRBJ2-7; 7 nucleotides agree with TRBD2. The J segment lost 0 bases and the V segment lost 10 bases, leaving 12 bases of the junction unmatched. The germline V gene has CDR1 SGHAT and CDR2 FQNNGV. There are 15 residues in the CDR3. This CDR3 reads CATGLGISSSYEQYF. The CDR3 bases are TGTGCCACCGGACTAGGGATATCGAGCTCCTACGAGCAGTACTTC.